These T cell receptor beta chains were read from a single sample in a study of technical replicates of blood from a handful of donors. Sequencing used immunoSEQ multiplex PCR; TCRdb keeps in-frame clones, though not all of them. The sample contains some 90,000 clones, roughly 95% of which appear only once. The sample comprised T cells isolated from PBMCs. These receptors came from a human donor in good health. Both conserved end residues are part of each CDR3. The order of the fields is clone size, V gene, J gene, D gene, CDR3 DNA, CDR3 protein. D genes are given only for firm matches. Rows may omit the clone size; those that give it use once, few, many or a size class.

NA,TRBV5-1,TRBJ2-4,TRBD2,TGCGCCAGCAGCCAAACCCCGGGACTAGCGGGAGATCTAGCCAAAAACATTCAGTACTTC,CASSQTPGLAGDLAKNIQYF
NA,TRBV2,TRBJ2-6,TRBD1,TGTGCCAGCAGTGTAAACCCACAGGGGGCCTTCTCTGGGGCCAACGTCCTGACTTTC,CASSVNPQGAFSGANVLTF
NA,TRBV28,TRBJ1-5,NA,TGTGCCAGCAACACACTAGGGTTCAATCAGCCCCAGCATTTT,CASNTLGFNQPQHF
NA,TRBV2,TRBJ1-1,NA,TGTGCCAGCAGGGCGGGTGAAGCTTTCTTT,CASRAGEAFF
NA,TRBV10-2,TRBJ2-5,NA,TGCGCCAGCAGCCTACCGGGACAAGTACAAGAGACCCAGTACTTC,CASSLPGQVQETQYF
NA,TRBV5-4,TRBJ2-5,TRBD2,TGTGCCAGCAGCTCAAGGACTAGCGGGAGTTTTGGAGAGACCCAGTACTTC,CASSSRTSGSFGETQYF
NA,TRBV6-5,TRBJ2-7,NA,TGTGCCAGCAGGATATACCGGGACTCCCAGAACGAGCAGTACTTC,CASRIYRDSQNEQYF
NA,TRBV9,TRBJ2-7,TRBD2,TGTGCCAGCAGCCGAGGACTAGCGGGAGTAAACGAGCAGTACTTC,CASSRGLAGVNEQYF
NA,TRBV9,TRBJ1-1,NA,TGTGCCAGCAGCTCGGGGGGGTTGGGGAACACTGAAGCTTTCTTT,CASSSGGLGNTEAFF
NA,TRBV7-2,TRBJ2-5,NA,TGTGCCAGCAGCCCCCGCCTTAGCGGCCAAGAGACCCAGTACTTC,CASSPRLSGQETQYF
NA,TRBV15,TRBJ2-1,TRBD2,TGTGCCACCAGCTGGGCTAGCGGGAGCTACAATGAGCAGTTCTTC,CATSWASGSYNEQFF
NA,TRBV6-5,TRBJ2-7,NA,TGTGCCAGCAGCATCGACAGATACGAGCAGTACTTC,CASSIDRYEQYF
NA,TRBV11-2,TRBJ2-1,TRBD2,TGTGCCAGCAGCCCCCAGGTTGGACTAGCGGGAGGAAAACAGTTCTTC,CASSPQVGLAGGKQFF
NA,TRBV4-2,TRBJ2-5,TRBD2,TGTGCCAGCAGCCCTTCCCGAGCGGGACAAGAGACCCAGTACTTC,CASSPSRAGQETQYF
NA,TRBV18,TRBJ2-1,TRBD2,TGTGCCAGCTCATTACTAGCGTCTTCCTACAATGAGCAGTTCTTC,CASSLLASSYNEQFF
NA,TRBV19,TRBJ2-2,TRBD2,TGTGCCAGTAGTATAGATGGGAACAGGGCTAGCGGGAGCACCGGGGAGCTGTTTTTT,CASSIDGNRASGSTGELFF
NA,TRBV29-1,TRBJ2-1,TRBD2,TGCAGCGTTCTCCCCTTCCGAGCGGGAGGTGAGAATGAGCAGTTCTTC,CSVLPFRAGGENEQFF
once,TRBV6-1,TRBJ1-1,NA,TGTGCCGGCGGGTGGATGAGGGAGTCGGACACTGAAGCTTTCTTT,CAGGWMRESDTEAFF
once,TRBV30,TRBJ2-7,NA,TGTGTCTGGAGTGTACTTCGGGAGAGTCGGGAGCAGTACTTC,CVWSVLRESREQYF
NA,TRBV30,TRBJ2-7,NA,TGTGCCTGGAGTGTACTCCGAGGTTCCTACGAGCAGTACTTC,CAWSVLRGSYEQYF
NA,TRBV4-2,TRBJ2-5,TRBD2,TGTGCCAGCAGCCAAGATGGCGAGCGGGAGGGCCTAGAGACCCAGTACTTC,CASSQDGEREGLETQYF
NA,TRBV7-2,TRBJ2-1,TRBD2,TGTGCCAGCAGCTTATTGAGCGGGAGGGCCTCCTACAATGAGCAGTTCTTC,CASSLLSGRASYNEQFF
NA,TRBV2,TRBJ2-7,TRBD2,TGTGCCACCAAGAGCCGTAGCGGGGCCTACGAGCAGTACTTC,CATKSRSGAYEQYF
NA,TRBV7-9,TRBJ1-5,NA,TGTGCCAGCAGCCCGGGGGGTATTAATCAGCCCCAGCATTTT,CASSPGGINQPQHF
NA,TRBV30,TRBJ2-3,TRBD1,TGTGCCTGGGGGACAGGAAAAACGGATAGCACAGATACGCAGTATTTT,CAWGTGKTDSTDTQYF
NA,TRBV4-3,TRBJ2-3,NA,TGCGCCAGCAGCCTCGTACCGGGCTGGGGGCCCACAGATACGCAGTATTTT,CASSLVPGWGPTDTQYF
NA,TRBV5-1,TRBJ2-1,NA,TGCGCCAGCAGCTTGGGCGGGAATTCCTACAATGAGCAGTTCTTC,CASSLGGNSYNEQFF
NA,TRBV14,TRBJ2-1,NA,TGTGCCAGCAGCCAAGAGATACGGCTAGCGAACAATGAGCAGTTCTTC,CASSQEIRLANNEQFF
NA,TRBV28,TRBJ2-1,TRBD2,TGTGCCAGCAGTCTAGCGGGCCCGCGAAGGCAGTTCTTC,CASSLAGPRRQFF
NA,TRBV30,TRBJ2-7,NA,TGTGCCGTCGCCGGACTTGGGCCCTACGAGCAGTACTTC,CAVAGLGPYEQYF
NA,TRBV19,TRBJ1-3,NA,TGTGCCACCACCCAGAGACAGGCTGGAAACACCATATATTTT,CATTQRQAGNTIYF
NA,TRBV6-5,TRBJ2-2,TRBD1,TGTGCCAGCAGACCCCAAGGGACAGCTGACGGGGAGCTGTTTTTT,CASRPQGTADGELFF
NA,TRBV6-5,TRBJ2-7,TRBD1,TGTGCCTCTAGAGGGGGCAGATCCCCCGCCTACGAGCAGTACTTC,CASRGGRSPAYEQYF
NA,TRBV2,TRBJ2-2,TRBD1,TGTGCCAGCAGTGAACCTAGGGGACAGGGGACGGGGGAGCTGTTTTTT,CASSEPRGQGTGELFF
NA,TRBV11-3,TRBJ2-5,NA,TGTGCCAGCAGCTTAGGGGATTGGAGGGATAAAGAGACCCAGTACTTC,CASSLGDWRDKETQYF
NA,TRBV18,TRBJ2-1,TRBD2,TGTGCCAGCTCGACACTGATAGCGGGGGACAATGAGCAGTTCTTC,CASSTLIAGDNEQFF
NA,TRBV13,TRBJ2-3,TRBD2,TGTGCCAGCAGCTTATTTAGCGGCGGGAGTCCAGATACGCAGTATTTT,CASSLFSGGSPDTQYF
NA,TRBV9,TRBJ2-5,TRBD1,TGTGCCAGCAGCGTAGCTACGGACAGGTTCGTAGAGACCCAGTACTTC,CASSVATDRFVETQYF
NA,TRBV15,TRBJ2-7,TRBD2,TGTGCCACCAGCAGAGGGACTAGCGGCTACGAGCAGTACTTC,CATSRGTSGYEQYF
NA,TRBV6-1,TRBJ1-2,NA,TGTGCCAGCAGTGAATCGGCTAACTATGGCTACACCTTC,CASSESANYGYTF
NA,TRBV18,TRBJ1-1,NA,TGTGCCAGCTCCCTCTCAGGAAGGGGTACTGAAGCTTTCTTT,CASSLSGRGTEAFF
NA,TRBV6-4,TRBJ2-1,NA,TGTGCCAGCAGTGACTCGATATATAGCGGCTCCTACAATGAGCAGTTCTTC,CASSDSIYSGSYNEQFF
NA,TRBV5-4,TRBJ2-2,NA,TGTGCCAGCAGTTCGGACAGTATGGCAGGGGAGCTGTTTTTT,CASSSDSMAGELFF
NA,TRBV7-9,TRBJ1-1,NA,TGTGCCGCGGGGGCGCAAAATACTGAAGCTTTCTTT,CAAGAQNTEAFF